Below, 27 T cell receptor beta chains from the same sample are listed, as sequenced in a study of beta chain features in type 1 diabetes (dated by TCRdb to 2016 to 2018). What the authors observed across the whole study: Type 1 diabetes patients showed a moderate but significant shortening of TCRB CDR3 length in all four CD4+ subsets.

Library generation was performed with the immunoSEQ multiplex PCR assay. The entire amount of isolated RNA was reverse transcribed using the High Capacity cDNA Reverse Transcription Kit, so the sequenced TCRB transcripts were expressed ones. The table comes from immuneACCESS by way of TCRdb, which keeps in-frame sequences with V and J called. Part of the clones is missing from these tables; in studies checked, under half for an unresolved V gene and the rest for unknown reasons. This sample is represented by 50,000 or so clones; under 50% of them were singletons. The ten largest clones take up roughly 1.5% of the sample. These receptors' antigens are unknown. Sequencing input: Tregs from blood. In light of the paper, this sample's cell subset or site label describes: regulatory CD4+ T cells. The receptors derive from a man aged 30-40 years with type 1 diabetes.

This clone showed up just a few times. The chain employs TRBV5-4 and TRBJ2-2, with TRBD1 matching over 12 bases. V dropped 7 bases and J dropped 9; count of bases not matched to a gene: 7. Germline-derived CDR1 and CDR2 are SGHNT and YYREEE (reference sequence). This CDR3 contains 14 residues. The CDR3 DNA reads as TGTGCCAGCGGGGGACAGGGGGCTGTCAGGGAGCTGTTTTTT. Translated: CASGGQGAVRELFF. The variable domain in full, completed from reference TRBV5-4 and TRBJ2-2, reads ETGVTQSPTHLIKTRGQQVTLRCSSQSGHNTVSWYQQALGQGPQFIFQYYREEENGRGNFPPRFSGLQFPNYSSELNVNALELDDSALYLCASGGQGAVRELFFGEGSRLTVL.

This rearrangement joins TRBV6-1 to TRBJ2-1; tentative D call: TRBD1 (6 bases). The germline V gene encodes CDR1 MNHNS and CDR2 SASEGT. Trimming removed 4 bases from V and 6 bases from J, with 22 bases in between. The CDR3 extends over 17 amino acids. The chain's CDR3 is CASSVGSGGWTFNEQFF. The DNA for the CDR3 is TGTGCCAGCAGTGTGGGAAGTGGGGGCTGGACATTCAATGAGCAGTTCTTC.

The J gene is TRBJ2-5, the V gene TRBV7-2, with 10 bases aligning to TRBD1. The CDR3 covers 15 residues. V was pared by 4 bases and J by 3 bases, with 5 bases of the junction left unmatched. CDR1 is SGHTA and CDR2 is FQGNSA in the germline V gene. In nucleotides, the CDR3 is TGTGCCAGCAGCTCTCGACAGGGGGCGAAAGAGACCCAGTACTTC. It specifies CASSSRQGAKETQYF.

This clone was seen a few times. V usage is TRBV9 and J usage is TRBJ1-1; D gene uncertain. The CDR3 sequence is 13 residues long. Germline V gene data show CDR1 as SGDLS and CDR2 as YYNGEE. Between the trimmed V and J ends, which lost 4 bases and 5 bases, there was a span of 12 bases. The CDR3, as DNA: TGTGCCAGCAGCCAGACGGGATGGACTGAAGCTTTCTTT. The encoded protein is CASSQTGWTEAFF.

The sample holds a few counts of this clone. The rearrangement joins TRBV7-8 to TRBJ2-1; TRBD1 is a possible D gene (5 bases). This CDR3 is built from 13 residues. CDR1 is SGHVS, CDR2 FQNEAQ, per germline. V dropped 5 bases and J dropped 5 bases, with 10 bases sitting between them. CDR3 in amino acids: CASSITGDNEQFF. The CDR3 nucleotides read TGTGCCAGCAGCATCACAGGAGACAATGAGCAGTTCTTC.

This clone occurred a few times. V and J are TRBV5-1 and TRBJ2-2; perhaps TRBD2 as D (6 bases). This CDR3 region has 15 residues. Trimming removed 4 bases from V and 3 bases from J, with 13 bases in between. Germline loops: CDR1 SGHRS, CDR2 YFSETQ. The CDR3 nucleotides read TGCGCCAGCAGCGCGGGACTGGGGCACACCGGGGAGCTGTTTTTT. Its translation: CASSAGLGHTGELFF.

This clone was counted only a few times. The V gene is TRBV7-2, the J gene TRBJ2-1, with 7 bases aligning to TRBD1. The CDR3 is 16 amino acids. Trimming removed 6 bases from V and 8 bases from J; junction bases left unmatched: 16. Germline lookup yields CDR1 SGHTA and CDR2 FQGNSA. CDR3 in amino acids: CASRLQGSFGMDEQFF. The CDR3 coding sequence is TGTGCCAGCAGGTTACAGGGGTCGTTCGGTATGGATGAGCAGTTCTTC.

The rearrangement links TRBV5-1 to TRBJ2-7; tentatively, D is TRBD2 (6 bases). The CDR3 extends over 15 amino acids. Trimming cost V 0 bases and J 3 bases, with 13 bases left between them. The germline V gene encodes CDR1 SGHRS and CDR2 YFSETQ. The CDR3 DNA reads as TGCGCCAGCAGCTTGGGGGGTAGCGGTGACTACGAGCAGTACTTC. This codes for CASSLGGSGDYEQYF. Full variable domain (missing parts from reference TRBV5-1 and TRBJ2-7): KAGVTQTPRYLIKTRGQQVTLSCSPISGHRSVSWYQQTPGQGLQFLFEYFSETQRNKGNFPGRFSGRQFSNSRSEMNVSTLELGDSALYLCASSLGGSGDYEQYFGPGTRLTVT.

This clone showed up just a few times. This chain joins TRBV28 and TRBJ1-2; tentative D call: TRBD1 (6 bases). This CDR3 is 11 amino acids long. Deletions cut 6 bases from V and 11 bases from J, with 13 bases between. Germline CDR1 is MDHEN and CDR2 is SYDVKM. The CDR3 here is CASSDRIGYTF. Written as DNA, the CDR3 is TGTGCCAGCAGCGACAGGATCGGTTACACCTTC.

This clone is medium-sized within its sample. The gene calls are TRBV28 and TRBJ2-1; 9 bases line up with TRBD2. This CDR3 has 15 residues. Germline CDR1 is MDHEN and CDR2 is SYDVKM. V shed 2 bases, J shed 7 bases, and the junction held 6 bases outside the gene matches. CDR3 sequence (DNA): TGTGCCAGCAGTTTACTAGCGGGGTCGTGGAATGAGCAGTTCTTC. Amino acid sequence: CASSLLAGSWNEQFF.

This chain connects TRBV6-5 to TRBJ1-1; no clear D. Germline V gene lookup returns CDR1 MNHEY and CDR2 SVGAGI. The V end lost 0 bases, the J end lost 11 bases, and 13 bases lay between the germline ends. The CDR3 has 13 amino acids. The CDR3 loop reads CASSYSQLQSAFF. CDR3 sequence (DNA): TGTGCCAGCAGTTACTCGCAGTTACAATCGGCTTTCTTT.

CDR3 protein: CASSLFSEVVAFF. The CDR3 nucleotides read TGTGCCAGCAGCTTGTTTTCGGAGGTCGTGGCTTTCTTT. The V and J genes are TRBV5-6 and TRBJ1-1, with D hard to call. CDR1 is SGHDT and CDR2 is YYEEEE in the germline V gene. The CDR3 contains 13 residues. V gave up 1 base and J gave up 11 bases, with 15 bases separating them.

CDR3 nucleotides: TGTGCCAGCAGCAACGGGCTAGCGGGAGTTGAGCAGTTCTTC. Encoded protein: CASSNGLAGVEQFF. The chain is built from TRBV5-4 and TRBJ2-1, with TRBD2 matching over 10 bases. The CDR3 has 14 amino acids. CDR1 is SGHNT, CDR2 YYREEE, per germline (reference sequence). J gave up 9 bases and V 4 bases, and 7 bases lay outside the gene matches.

This clone showed up just a few times. V is TRBV6-6 and J is TRBJ2-3; the match to TRBD1 covers 7 bases. The V and J ends lost 6 bases and 6 bases, in that order; junction bases with no gene match: 3. The CDR3 sequence is 12 residues long. CDR1 and CDR2 from the germline V gene are MNHNY and SVGAGI (reference sequence). CDR3 DNA: TGTGCCAGCAGGACAGGGTCCGATACGCAGTATTTT. Residues: CASRTGSDTQYF.

The chain has TRBV9 and TRBJ2-3; 14 bases map to TRBD2. V dropped 4 bases and J dropped 0; count of bases not matched to a gene: 19. CDR3 size: 22 residues. Germline loops: CDR1 SGDLS, CDR2 YYNGEE. CDR3 bases: TGTGCCAGCAGCCGTGGGACTAGCGGGAGAGGGCAACACCGTCTTAGCACAGATACGCAGTATTTT. It codes for CASSRGTSGRGQHRLSTDTQYF.

The chain joins TRBV5-4 to TRBJ2-1; 8 bases match TRBD2. Germline lookup yields CDR1 SGHNT and CDR2 YYREEE (reference sequence). CDR3 length: 16 amino acids. V lost 4 bases and J lost 7; bases outside the gene matches: 13. The CDR3 sequence is CASSPRGSGSGNEQFF. CDR3 bases: TGTGCCAGCAGCCCCAGGGGCAGCGGGAGCGGGAATGAGCAGTTCTTC.

The chain uses TRBV7-2 and TRBJ2-3; 8 bases are a match to TRBD2. The CDR3 sequence is 14 residues long. V trimming: 6 bases; J trimming: 6 bases; junction bases outside the gene matches: 8. Germline V lookup: CDR1 SGHTA, CDR2 FQGNSA. DNA of the CDR3: TGTGCCAGCAGATCGACGGGGGGGGAGGATACGCAGTATTTT. This codes for CASRSTGGEDTQYF.

A few counts support this clone. The rearrangement uses TRBV28 and TRBJ2-1; no definite D call. Per germline, CDR1 MDHEN and CDR2 SYDVKM. The CDR3 sequence is 11 residues long. With 6 bases removed from V and 7 bases from J, the gap between germline ends came to 7 bases. CDR3 loop: CASSDLNEQFF. The CDR3 DNA is TGTGCCAGCAGCGACTTGAATGAGCAGTTCTTC.

The chain recombines TRBV27 with TRBJ2-1; TRBD2 might be the D (6 bases). CDR3 length: 19 amino acids. V was trimmed by 1 base and J by 0 bases, leaving 19 bases between them. In germline, CDR1 is MNHEY, CDR2 SMNVEV (reference sequence). CDR3 protein: CASSLFGVGTLSSYNEQFF. In nucleotides, the CDR3 is TGTGCCAGCAGTTTATTCGGGGTGGGGACTTTGAGCTCCTACAATGAGCAGTTCTTC.

This clone was detected only a few times. J is TRBJ2-7 and V is TRBV10-3; 7 bases line up with TRBD1. V dropped 6 bases and J dropped 3; count of bases not matched to a gene: 2. CDR1 and CDR2 from the germline V gene are ENHRY and SYGVKD. This CDR3 is built from 12 residues. Written as DNA, the CDR3 is TGTGCCATCAGCAGGGACAGCTACGAGCAGTACTTC. It is translated as CAISRDSYEQYF.

The chain employs TRBV7-9 and TRBJ2-3, with D unclear. The CDR3 totals 14 residues. Trimming cost V 3 bases and J 1 base, with 8 bases left between them. The germline V gene encodes CDR1 SEHNR and CDR2 FQNEAQ (reference sequence). CDR3 sequence (DNA): TGTGCCAGCAGCTTCCCTGGGCGCACAGATACGCAGTATTTT. Protein product: CASSFPGRTDTQYF.

DNA of the CDR3: TGCGCCAGCAGCTTCCATTCCTCTAGCGGGGAGAACACCGGGGAGCTGTTTTTT. Translated: CASSFHSSSGENTGELFF. The rearrangement joins TRBV5-1 to TRBJ2-2, with 9 bases lining up with TRBD2. The germline V gene has CDR1 SGHRS and CDR2 YFSETQ. The CDR3 loop spans 18 amino acids. The junction had 9 bases not matched to a gene; V was cut back by 2 bases and J by 1 base.

J is TRBJ2-3 and V is TRBV19; the match to TRBD1 covers 9 bases. V lost 10 bases, J lost 5 bases, and 10 bases stayed unmatched. CDR3 length: 14 amino acids. Germline V gene lookup returns CDR1 LNHDA and CDR2 SQIVND (reference sequence). The CDR3 loop is CATKARTGEDTQYF. In DNA, the CDR3 is TGTGCCACTAAAGCCCGGACAGGGGAAGATACGCAGTATTTT.

V gene TRBV18 combines with J gene TRBJ2-7; D perhaps matches TRBD1 (5 bases). This CDR3 region has 14 residues. The germline gives CDR1 KGHSH, CDR2 LQKENI. V lost 2 bases and J 2 bases, leaving 10 bases between the germline ends. CDR3 bases: TGTGCCAGCTCACCAAAGGGGCAGGCCTACGAGCAGTACTTC. It yields the protein CASSPKGQAYEQYF.

CDR3 residues: CASSLRNSGSGANVLTF. The CDR3 DNA is TGTGCCAGCAGCTTACGTAACAGCGGATCTGGGGCCAACGTCCTGACTTTC. The genes are TRBV7-3 and TRBJ2-6; D may be TRBD2 (5 bases). The CDR3 has 17 residues. Per germline, CDR1 SGHTA and CDR2 FQGTGA. V lost 2 bases to trimming and J lost 1 base, with 12 bases between them. Based on the CDR3 plus reference TRBV7-3 and TRBJ2-6, the full variable domain is GAGVSQTPSNKVTEKGKYVELRCDPISGHTALYWYRQSLGQGPEFLIYFQGTGAADDSGLPNDRFFAVRPEGSVSTLKIQRTERGDSAVYLCASSLRNSGSGANVLTFGAGSRLTVL.

V usage is TRBV5-1 and J usage is TRBJ2-7; perhaps TRBD1 as D (5 bases). The CDR3 covers 15 residues. V shed 7 bases and J shed 5 bases, with 22 bases lying between them. Looked up from germline, CDR1 is SGHRS and CDR2 is YFSETQ. CDR3 sequence: CASYTGPDLRDEQYF. For the CDR3, the DNA is TGCGCCAGCTATACAGGACCTGACCTAAGGGACGAGCAGTACTTC.

The chain carries TRBV28 and TRBJ1-1; no definite D call. With 7 bases removed from V and 3 bases from J, the gap between germline ends came to 18 bases. The CDR3 is made up of 15 amino acids. Germline CDR1 reads MDHEN; CDR2 reads SYDVKM. CDR3: CASNSRRGKDTEAFF. The CDR3 nucleotides are TGTGCCAGCAATTCGAGGCGTGGAAAGGACACTGAAGCTTTCTTT.